Listed here are 18 T cell receptor beta chains from one sample, sequenced in a study of blood T cell repertoires in COVID-19. Sequenced by immunoSEQ multiplex PCR; TCRdb stores in-frame clones only, minus some. This table has around 50,000 clones, about 90% appearing once. The sample comprised peripheral blood. The receptors stem from a human donor in a cohort sampled during active COVID-19.

V usage is TRBV5-6 and J usage is TRBJ2-7, with 9 bases identical to TRBD2. The junction had 6 bases not matched to a gene; V was cut back by 1 base and J by 4 bases. This CDR3 has 15 amino acids. The germline V gene has CDR1 SGHDT and CDR2 YYEEEE. DNA of the CDR3: TGTGCCAGCAGCTTGATGGCGACTAGCGGTTACGAGCAGTACTTC. Encoded protein: CASSLMATSGYEQYF.

The genes are TRBV5-1 and TRBJ2-1, with 8 bases that match TRBD2. The CDR3 totals 16 residues. Losses at the gene ends were 5 bases for V and 4 bases for J; bases not matched to a gene: 11. Germline V gene sequence: CDR1 SGHRS, CDR2 YFSETQ. The CDR3 region has the DNA TGCGCCAGCAGGAGGGAAGGACTAGCCCGATACAATGAGCAGTTCTTC. Its protein product is CASRREGLARYNEQFF.

This chain links TRBV7-5 with TRBJ2-7; the tabulated D call, TRBD1, remains unverified against the DNA. TRBV7-5 is a pseudogene locus. The CDR3 is made up of 15 amino acids. The DNA of the CDR3 is TGTGTCAGAGGCTCGCAGGACAGGGGGCTCTACGAGCAGTACTTC. Translated, it gives CVRGSQDRGLYEQYF.

The chain employs TRBV5-6 and TRBJ1-1; TRBD1 might be the D (5 bases). The CDR3 spans 14 residues. Germline assignment: CDR1 SGHDT and CDR2 YYEEEE. With 4 bases removed from V and 10 bases from J, the gap between germline ends came to 20 bases. CDR3 bases: TGTGCCAGCAGCCGGGGGGAGGTAGGCAGGAGAGCTTTCTTT. This sequence encodes CASSRGEVGRRAFF. The full variable domain, with the rest looked up from reference TRBV5-6 and TRBJ1-1, is DAGVTQSPTHLIKTRGQQVTLRCSPKSGHDTVSWYQQALGQGPQFIFQYYEEEERQRGNFPDRFSGHQFPNYSSELNVNALLLGDSALYLCASSRGEVGRRAFFGQGTRLTVV.

Worth noting for this clone: A junction end diverges from the germline sequence, so it may reflect a read error. The gene calls are TRBV20-1 and TRBJ1-5; 10 bases match TRBD1. The CDR3 loop spans 18 amino acids. CDR1 and CDR2 from the germline V gene are DFQATT and SNEGSKA (reference sequence). The CDR3 sequence: CSTSSTRPGQGMGQPQHF. The CDR3 DNA follows: TGCAGTACTAGTTCCACCCGACCGGGACAGGGGATGGGTCAGCCCCAGCATTTT.

V and J are TRBV4-1 and TRBJ1-3; TRBD1 aligns across 7 bases. V was pared by 4 bases and J by 4 bases, with 10 bases of the junction left unmatched. The germline CDR1 and CDR2 sequences are MGHRA and YSYEKL. CDR3 length: 16 residues. The chain's CDR3 is CASSREGQQLGNTIYF. The DNA for the CDR3 is TGCGCCAGCAGCCGAGAGGGACAGCAGCTAGGAAACACCATATATTTT.

The rearrangement uses TRBV2 and TRBJ2-1; 7 bases are a match to TRBD2. The CDR3 sequence is 15 residues long. Germline V CDR1 and CDR2: SNHLY, FYNNEI. Trimming took 4 bases from V and 3 from J; bases not matched to a gene: 6. CDR3 in DNA: TGTGCCAGCAGTGTCGTGGGACTAAACTACAATGAGCAGTTCTTC. The encoded protein is CASSVVGLNYNEQFF. Using reference TRBV2 and TRBJ2-1 for the parts outside the CDR3, the full variable domain is EPEVTQTPSHQVTQMGQEVILRCVPISNHLYFYWYRQILGQKVEFLVSFYNNEISEKSEIFDDQFSVERPDGSNFTLKIRSTKLEDSAMYFCASSVVGLNYNEQFFGPGTRLTVL.

CDR3 bases: TGTGCCAGCAGTTTCCCTGGGCGGGGCCCAGAGACCCAGTACTTC. It specifies CASSFPGRGPETQYF. The chain employs TRBV28 and TRBJ2-5; maybe TRBD2 (6 bases). CDR3 length: 15 amino acids. The ends were cut back, 3 bases at V and 4 bases at J, with 15 bases in the middle. CDR1 and CDR2 from the germline V gene are MDHEN and SYDVKM.

The chain recombines TRBV3-1 (or the pseudogene TRBV3-2) with TRBJ2-5; no definite D call. V dropped 0 bases and J dropped 1 base, with 9 bases sitting between them. CDR1 and CDR2 from the germline V gene are LGHDT and YNNKEL (reference sequence). The CDR3 totals 15 residues. CDR3 loop: CASSQDRTAQETQYF. The CDR3 region has the DNA TGTGCCAGCAGCCAAGACCGCACAGCCCAAGAGACCCAGTACTTC.

This rearrangement joins TRBV3-1 (or the pseudogene TRBV3-2) to TRBJ2-7; D uncertain. The CDR3 has 11 amino acids. V lost 6 bases, J lost 6 bases, and 9 bases lay in between. In germline, CDR1 is LGHDT, CDR2 YNNKEL (reference sequence). CDR3 amino acids: CASRLDGEQYF. The DNA of the CDR3 is TGTGCCAGCAGGCTAGACGGCGAGCAGTACTTC.

V gene TRBV19 combines with J gene TRBJ2-1; no clear D gene. Germline loops: CDR1 LNHDA, CDR2 SQIVND (reference sequence). Trimming took off 4 bases at V and 5 bases at J, with 9 bases between the two ends. CDR3 length: 13 residues. The CDR3 sequence is CASSTRPDNEQFF. Written as DNA, the CDR3 is TGTGCCAGTAGTACTAGACCCGACAATGAGCAGTTCTTC.

The rearrangement joins TRBV11-1 to TRBJ1-6; D might be TRBD1 (6 bases). Germline V gene lookup returns CDR1 SGHAT and CDR2 FQDESV (reference sequence). The V and J ends lost 1 base and 7 bases respectively, with 8 bases between them. The CDR3 extends over 14 amino acids. CDR3 region: CASSLGQGNSPLHF. CDR3 DNA sequence: TGTGCCAGCAGCTTAGGCCAGGGGAATTCACCCCTCCACTTT.

This clone was detected once. The chain uses TRBV7-2 and TRBJ2-1, with 7 bases fitting TRBD2. The CDR3 length is 15 residues. The V gene's germline CDR1 is SGHTA and CDR2 FQGNSA. V lost 1 base, J lost 2 bases, and 2 bases stayed unmatched. CDR3 protein: CASSLGAGAYNEQFF. As DNA, the CDR3 is TGTGCCAGCAGCTTAGGTGCGGGAGCCTACAATGAGCAGTTCTTC.

The CDR3 nucleotides are TGTGCCTGGAGTGTGGAGGACAATCAGCCCCAGCATTTT. Its protein product is CAWSVEDNQPQHF. The chain employs TRBV30 and TRBJ1-5; no definite D call. This CDR3 contains 13 residues. Per the germline V gene, CDR1 is GTSNPN and CDR2 is SVGIG (reference sequence). Trimming shortened V by 0 bases and J by 3 bases, and 6 bases separated the two germline ends.

This rearrangement joins TRBV24-1 to TRBJ2-3; D perhaps matches TRBD2 (6 bases). V gave up 6 bases and J gave up 2 bases, with 14 bases separating them. Germline values: CDR1 KGHDR, CDR2 SFDVKD. This CDR3 comprises 15 residues. The DNA for the CDR3 is TGTGCCACCAGTTCAACGGAGGGGTTCACAGATACGCAGTATTTT. Translation gives CATSSTEGFTDTQYF.

The chain joins TRBV19 to TRBJ2-1; 10 positions agree with TRBD2. Germline loops: CDR1 LNHDA, CDR2 SQIVND (reference sequence). This CDR3 contains 15 residues. V shed 0 bases, J shed 8 bases, and the junction held 4 bases outside the gene matches. This CDR3 is CASSIEAGGDHEQFF. The CDR3, as DNA: TGTGCCAGTAGTATAGAAGCGGGAGGGGACCATGAGCAGTTCTTC.

This chain uses TRBV29-1 with TRBJ2-7, with a weak D call TRBD2 (6 bases). CDR1 is SQVTM, CDR2 ANQGSEA, per germline. The CDR3 spans 10 residues. The V end lost 4 bases, the J end lost 5 bases, and 6 bases lay between the germline ends. In DNA form, the CDR3 reads TGCAGCGTTGGGAGGGACGAGCAGTACTTC. Protein sequence: CSVGRDEQYF.

The V call is TRBV27, the J call TRBJ2-2; the match to TRBD2 covers 8 bases. V lost 8 bases, J lost 5 bases, and 13 bases stayed unmatched. Germline CDR1 is MNHEY and CDR2 is SMNVEV (reference sequence). The CDR3 has 16 amino acids. CDR3 DNA sequence: TGTGCCAGCCAGTCAGAGCTAGCGGGTCGTACCGGGGAGCTGTTTTTT. Residues: CASQSELAGRTGELFF.